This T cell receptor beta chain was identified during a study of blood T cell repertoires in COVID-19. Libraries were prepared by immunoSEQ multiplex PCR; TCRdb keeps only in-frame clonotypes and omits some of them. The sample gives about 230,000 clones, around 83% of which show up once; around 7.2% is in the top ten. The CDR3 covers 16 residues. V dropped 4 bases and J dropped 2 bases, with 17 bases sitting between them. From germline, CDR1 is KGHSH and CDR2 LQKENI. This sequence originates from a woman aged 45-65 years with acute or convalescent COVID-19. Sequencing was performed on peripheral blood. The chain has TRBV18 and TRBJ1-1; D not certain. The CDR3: CASSLIWRGANTEAFF. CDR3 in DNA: TGTGCCAGCTCACTCATTTGGAGAGGTGCTAACACTGAAGCTTTCTTT.